What follows are 20 T cell receptor beta chains derived from one specimen sequenced in a study of T cells in Graves' hyperthyroidism and ophthalmopathy. Researchers took RNA transcripts and amplified the TCR beta CDR3 regions from them. The TCR CDR3 was amplified in a first-round RT-PCR using the HTBI primer set. From the multiplex PCR reads, TCRdb called clonotypes with MiXCR, one entry per CDR3 protein. The profile shows fewer than 500,000 distinct CDR3 sequences, roughly 15% of them singletons. Sequencing was done on a sample of blood. The receptors come from a man younger than 30 with Graves' ophthalmopathy.

V is TRBV6-1 and J is TRBJ2-7; 10 bases line up with TRBD1. With V trimmed by 7 bases and J by 3 bases, 6 bases remained unmatched. This CDR3 comprises 14 residues. The germline V gene has CDR1 MNHNS and CDR2 SASEGT. The CDR3 here is CASTTTGGIYEQYF. The DNA of the CDR3 is TGTGCCAGCACCACGACAGGGGGCATCTACGAGCAGTACTTC.

This clonotype was picked up many times. The rearrangement links TRBV6-1 to TRBJ2-3, with TRBD2 as a possible D gene (6 bases). Trimming left V 8 bases short and J 4 bases short, with 16 bases between. This CDR3 is 14 amino acids long. The germline gives CDR1 MNHNS, CDR2 SASEGT. The CDR3 spells CASRVWERADTQYF. CDR3 DNA sequence: TGTGCCAGCCGAGTTTGGGAGCGGGCAGATACGCAGTATTTT.

The genes are TRBV12-3 or TRBV12-4 and TRBJ2-7, with TRBD2 as a possible D gene (6 bases). CDR3 size: 14 residues. Trimming took off 6 bases at V and 9 bases at J, with 21 bases between the two ends. This chain's CDR3 is CASRSDHAPGRQYF. CDR3 DNA: TGTGCCAGCAGATCGGACCACGCCCCCGGGAGGCAGTACTTC.

This clonotype was seen ten or more times. V gene TRBV6-5 combines with J gene TRBJ2-7; D possibly corresponds to TRBD2 (5 bases). CDR1 and CDR2 from the germline V gene are MNHEY and SVGAGI. The CDR3 spans 15 residues. Trimming cost V 0 bases and J 6 bases, with 15 bases left between them. The CDR3 loop reads CASSYSIWEQSEQYF. CDR3 bases: TGTGCCAGCAGTTACTCGATCTGGGAGCAAAGCGAGCAGTACTTC.

The chain links TRBV4-2 to TRBJ2-5, with D unresolved. Trimming took 0 bases from V and 5 from J, leaving 19 bases between them. The CDR3 consists of 17 residues. Germline CDR1 is LGHNA and CDR2 is YNFKEQ. CDR3 sequence reads: CASSQDLYLVSRETQYF. CDR3 coding DNA: TGTGCCAGCAGCCAAGATCTATACCTAGTCAGCCGGGAGACCCAGTACTTC.

The gene calls are TRBV18 and TRBJ2-1, with D possibly matching TRBD2 (7 bases). This CDR3 spans 17 amino acids. V was shortened by 3 bases and J by 0 bases, with 15 bases between the two germline ends. Germline V gene sequence: CDR1 KGHSH, CDR2 LQKENI. The CDR3 sequence: CASSPRRGANSYNEQFF. The DNA of the CDR3 is TGTGCCAGCTCACCCCGCCGGGGGGCCAACTCCTACAATGAGCAGTTCTTC.

This clonotype occurred a few times. The gene calls are TRBV5-1 and TRBJ1-6; unclear D gene. The ends were cut back, 0 bases at V and 7 bases at J, with 11 bases in the middle. There are 15 residues in the CDR3. Germline values: CDR1 SGHRS, CDR2 YFSETQ. The CDR3 DNA is TGCGCCAGCAGCTTGGATAGTCTGCCAAATTCACCCCTCCACTTT. Amino acid sequence: CASSLDSLPNSPLHF.

The table lists this clonotype with many counts. V and J are TRBV2 and TRBJ2-1; D is undetermined. The CDR3 length is 18 residues. The ends were cut back, 0 bases at V and 0 bases at J, with 15 bases in the middle. Germline-derived CDR1 and CDR2 are SNHLY and FYNNEI. The CDR3 here is CASSEAPIFTDSYNEQFF. CDR3 bases: TGTGCCAGCAGTGAAGCGCCGATTTTTACTGACTCCTACAATGAGCAGTTCTTC.

This clonotype appeared many times. The chain links TRBV9 to TRBJ2-3, with unresolved D. CDR1 is SGDLS and CDR2 is YYNGEE in the germline V gene. V was clipped by 4 bases and J by 6 bases, with 9 bases between them. This CDR3 spans 12 amino acids. CDR3 region: CASSPDPDTQYF. Here the CDR3 DNA reads TGTGCCAGCAGCCCAGACCCCGATACGCAGTATTTT. The whole variable domain, remainder taken from reference TRBV9 and TRBJ2-3, is DSGVTQTPKHLITATGQRVTLRCSPRSGDLSVYWYQQSLDQGLQFLIQYYNGEERAKGNILERFSAQQFPDLHSELNLSSLELGDSALYFCASSPDPDTQYFGPGTRLTVL.

This clonotype was observed many times. The chain recombines TRBV14 with TRBJ2-1, with D perhaps TRBD1 or TRBD2 (5 bases each). The CDR3 runs 12 residues. V shed 1 base and J shed 10 bases, with 8 bases lying between them. Germline V gives CDR1 SGHDN, CDR2 FVKESK. The CDR3 DNA reads as TGTGCCAGCAGCCAAGGGGGACGGGAGCAGTTCTTC. It is translated as CASSQGGREQFF.

The chain joins TRBV14 to TRBJ2-2; the D call may be TRBD1 or TRBD2 (5 bases each). The CDR3 extends over 16 amino acids. V was trimmed by 4 bases and J by 4 bases, leaving 16 bases between them. Germline V gene lookup returns CDR1 SGHDN and CDR2 FVKESK. CDR3 nucleotide sequence: TGTGCCAGCAGCCCCCTTTGGGGGAGCACCACCGGGGAGCTGTTTTTT. This gives the protein CASSPLWGSTTGELFF.

With respect to this clonotype: A single base separates this from a much larger clone, so it may be a read error. This chain links TRBV3-1 with TRBJ2-7; possible D gene TRBD1, 5 bases. V lost 4 bases, J lost 4 bases, and 17 bases lay in between. From germline, CDR1 is LGHDT and CDR2 YNNKEL (reference sequence). There are 15 residues in the CDR3. This CDR3 is CASSPKGFFGYEQYF. DNA for the CDR3: TGTGCCAGCAGCCCAAAGGGGTTTTTCGGTTACGAGCAGTACTTC.

The chain recombines TRBV7-9 with TRBJ2-3, with 14 bases identical to TRBD2. From germline, CDR1 is SEHNR and CDR2 FQNEAQ (reference sequence). CDR3 length equals 17 residues. V was pared by 5 bases and J by 0 bases, with 4 bases of the junction left unmatched. For the CDR3, the DNA is TGTGCCAGCAGCAACCGACTAGCGGGGGGGAGCACAGATACGCAGTATTTT. It is translated as CASSNRLAGGSTDTQYF.

This clonotype appeared many times. The chain combines TRBV20-1 with TRBJ2-5, with D uncertain. With 0 bases removed from V and 5 bases from J, the gap between germline ends came to 7 bases. CDR3 size: 12 residues. Germline lookup yields CDR1 DFQATT and CDR2 SNEGSKA (reference sequence). CDR3 amino acids: CSAREPGETQYF. CDR3 DNA sequence: TGCAGTGCTAGAGAGCCCGGTGAGACCCAGTACTTC.

The chain uses TRBV27 and TRBJ1-5, with TRBD1 matching over 8 bases. CDR1 and CDR2 (germline): MNHEY, SMNVEV (reference sequence). The CDR3 spans 15 residues. Trimming took 0 bases from V and 6 from J; bases not matched to a gene: 4. In nucleotides, the CDR3 is TGTGCCAGCAGTTTATCCTCAGGGGGCAGTCAGCCCCAGCATTTT. This gives the protein CASSLSSGGSQPQHF.

The sample holds many counts of this clonotype. The J gene is TRBJ2-5, the V gene TRBV7-2; TRBD2 matches at 7 bases. The CDR3 consists of 14 residues. The germline gives CDR1 SGHTA, CDR2 FQGNSA. Losses at the gene ends were 7 bases for V and 5 bases for J; bases not matched to a gene: 10. The CDR3 sequence is CASITGLVRETQYF. The CDR3 DNA follows: TGTGCCAGCATTACCGGACTAGTTCGGGAGACCCAGTACTTC.

This clonotype has ten or more counts. This chain connects TRBV6-5 to TRBJ1-2; 8 bases are a match to TRBD1. The J segment lost 8 bases and the V segment lost 1 base, leaving 9 bases of the junction unmatched. The CDR3 is made up of 15 amino acids. Looked up from germline, CDR1 is MNHEY and CDR2 is SVGAGI. The CDR3, as DNA: TGTGCCAGCAGTTACTACCCAGGGGGCGCCGACGGCTACACCTTC. It translates to CASSYYPGGADGYTF.

The sample holds a few counts of this clonotype. This rearrangement joins TRBV20-1 to TRBJ2-5, with D tentatively TRBD2 (5 bases). Deletions cut 0 bases from V and 2 bases from J, with 13 bases between. Germline CDR1 DFQATT, CDR2 SNEGSKA (reference sequence). This CDR3 is built from 15 residues. CDR3 DNA: TGCAGTGCTAGAGATCGGGCTTCGGGGCAAGAGACCCAGTACTTC. It codes for CSARDRASGQETQYF.

This clonotype was detected only a few times. This chain links TRBV9 with TRBJ1-4, with D possibly TRBD1 on 6 matching bases. The germline V gene has CDR1 SGDLS and CDR2 YYNGEE. The CDR3 consists of 15 residues. With 0 bases removed from V and 5 bases from J, the gap between germline ends came to 11 bases. The CDR3 bases are TGTGCCAGCAGCGTAGGGGACACTGGAAATGAAAAACTGTTTTTT. Amino acid sequence: CASSVGDTGNEKLFF.

This clonotype has ten or more counts. The gene calls are TRBV5-1 and TRBJ2-1; D might be TRBD1 (5 bases). Germline CDR1 reads SGHRS; CDR2 reads YFSETQ. V shed 4 bases and J shed 0 bases, with 14 bases lying between them. This CDR3 is 16 amino acids long. The CDR3 coding sequence is TGCGCCAGCAGCCGCCTCCCAGGGTCCTCCTACAATGAGCAGTTCTTC. Encoded protein: CASSRLPGSSYNEQFF. Full variable domain (missing parts from reference TRBV5-1 and TRBJ2-1): KAGVTQTPRYLIKTRGQQVTLSCSPISGHRSVSWYQQTPGQGLQFLFEYFSETQRNKGNFPGRFSGRQFSNSRSEMNVSTLELGDSALYLCASSRLPGSSYNEQFFGPGTRLTVL.